These 3 T cell receptor beta chains originate from one sample sequenced in a study of T cells in Graves' hyperthyroidism and ophthalmopathy. Researchers amplified the TCR beta CDR3 regions from RNA transcripts. The primer set for the first-round RT-PCR of the TCR CDR3 was HTBI. TCRdb reprocessed the multiplex PCR reads via MiXCR and lists one record per CDR3 protein. Of 640,000 or so distinct CDR3 sequences in the sample, over 12% are singletons; the top ten hold roughly 7%. Material for sequencing was blood. These TCRs come from a woman aged 18-35 years with Graves' ophthalmopathy.

This clonotype was detected many times. V gene TRBV11-2 combines with J gene TRBJ2-1; 7 nucleotides align to TRBD2. V gave up 6 bases and J gave up 8 bases; unmatched junction bases: 7. Germline CDR1 reads SGHAT; CDR2 reads FQNNGV. This CDR3 has 13 amino acids. The CDR3 DNA is TGTGCCAGCAGGAGAGCGGGAATCGATGAGCAGTTCTTC. It specifies CASRRAGIDEQFF.

In this sample, this clonotype turned up a few times. V gene TRBV2 combines with J gene TRBJ1-5; 7 bases match TRBD1. CDR3 length: 17 residues. Per the germline V gene, CDR1 is SNHLY and CDR2 is FYNNEI. With V trimmed by 6 bases and J by 3 bases, 14 bases remained unmatched. CDR3: CASSWDSQTGFNQPQHF. The DNA for the CDR3 is TGTGCCAGCAGCTGGGACAGCCAAACGGGGTTCAATCAGCCCCAGCATTTT.

This clonotype was seen at least ten times. V usage is TRBV12-3 or TRBV12-4 and J usage is TRBJ1-5; 9 positions match TRBD1. The CDR3 consists of 14 residues. Trimming cost V 7 bases and J 6 bases; bases outside gene matches: 7. The chain's CDR3 is CASTQGTGFQPQHF. The CDR3 nucleotides are TGTGCCAGCACCCAAGGGACAGGGTTTCAGCCCCAGCATTTT.